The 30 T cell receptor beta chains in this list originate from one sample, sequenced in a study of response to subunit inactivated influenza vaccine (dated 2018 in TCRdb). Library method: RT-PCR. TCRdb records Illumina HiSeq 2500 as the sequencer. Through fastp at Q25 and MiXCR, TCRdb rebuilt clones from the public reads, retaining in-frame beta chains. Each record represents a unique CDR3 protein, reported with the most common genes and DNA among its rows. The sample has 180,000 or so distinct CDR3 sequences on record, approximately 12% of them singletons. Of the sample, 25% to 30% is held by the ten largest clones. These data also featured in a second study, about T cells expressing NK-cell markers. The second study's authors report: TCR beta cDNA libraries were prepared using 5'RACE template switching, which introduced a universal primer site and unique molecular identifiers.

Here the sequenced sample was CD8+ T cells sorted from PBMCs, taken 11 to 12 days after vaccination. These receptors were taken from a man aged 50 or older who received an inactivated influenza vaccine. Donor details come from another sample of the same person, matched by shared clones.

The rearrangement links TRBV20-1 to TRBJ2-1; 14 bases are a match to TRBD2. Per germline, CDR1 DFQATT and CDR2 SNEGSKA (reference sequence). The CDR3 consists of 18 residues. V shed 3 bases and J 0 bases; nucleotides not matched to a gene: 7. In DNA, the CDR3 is TGCAGTGCTAGTCCCGGACTAGCGGGAGGCCCCTCCTACAATGAGCAGTTCTTC. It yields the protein CSASPGLAGGPSYNEQFF.

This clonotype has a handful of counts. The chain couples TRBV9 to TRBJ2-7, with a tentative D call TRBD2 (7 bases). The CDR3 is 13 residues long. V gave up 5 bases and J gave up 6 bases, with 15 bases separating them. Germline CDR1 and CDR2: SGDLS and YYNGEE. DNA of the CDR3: TGTGCCAGCAGGTCAGGGGAGGGAGGCGAGCAGTACTTC. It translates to CASRSGEGGEQYF. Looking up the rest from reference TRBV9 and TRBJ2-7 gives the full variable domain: DSGVTQTPKHLITATGQRVTLRCSPRSGDLSVYWYQQSLDQGLQFLIQYYNGEERAKGNILERFSAQQFPDLHSELNLSSLELGDSALYFCASRSGEGGEQYFGPGTRLTVT.

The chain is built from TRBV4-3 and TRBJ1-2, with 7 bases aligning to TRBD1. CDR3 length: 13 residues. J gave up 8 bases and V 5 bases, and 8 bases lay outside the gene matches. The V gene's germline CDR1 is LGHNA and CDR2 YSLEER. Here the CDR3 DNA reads TGCGCCAGCAGCACAAACAGGGGCGGAGGCTACACCTTC. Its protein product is CASSTNRGGGYTF.

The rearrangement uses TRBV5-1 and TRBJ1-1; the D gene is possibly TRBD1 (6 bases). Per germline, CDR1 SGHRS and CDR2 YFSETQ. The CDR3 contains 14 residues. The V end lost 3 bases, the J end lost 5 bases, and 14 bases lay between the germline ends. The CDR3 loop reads CASSSYTGWTEAFF. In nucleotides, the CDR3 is TGCGCCAGCAGCTCGTACACAGGGTGGACTGAAGCTTTCTTT.

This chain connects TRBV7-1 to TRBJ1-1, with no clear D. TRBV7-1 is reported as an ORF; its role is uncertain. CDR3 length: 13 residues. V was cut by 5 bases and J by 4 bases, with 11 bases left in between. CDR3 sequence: CASSPGLITEAFF. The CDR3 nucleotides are TGTGCCAGCAGCCCCGGGCTGATCACTGAAGCTTTCTTT.

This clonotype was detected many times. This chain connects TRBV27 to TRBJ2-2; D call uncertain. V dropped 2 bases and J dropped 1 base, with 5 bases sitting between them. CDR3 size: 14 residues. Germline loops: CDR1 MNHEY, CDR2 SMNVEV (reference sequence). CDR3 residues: CASSLGRNTGELFF. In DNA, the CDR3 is TGTGCCAGCAGTTTAGGGCGGAACACCGGGGAGCTGTTTTTT.

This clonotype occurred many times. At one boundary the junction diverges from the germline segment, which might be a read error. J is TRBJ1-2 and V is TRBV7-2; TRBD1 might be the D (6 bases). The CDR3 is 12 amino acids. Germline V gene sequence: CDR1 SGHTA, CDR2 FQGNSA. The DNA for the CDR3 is TGTGCCAGCAGCTCGACCGGGACACCCGATGTCTTC. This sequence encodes CASSSTGTPDVF.

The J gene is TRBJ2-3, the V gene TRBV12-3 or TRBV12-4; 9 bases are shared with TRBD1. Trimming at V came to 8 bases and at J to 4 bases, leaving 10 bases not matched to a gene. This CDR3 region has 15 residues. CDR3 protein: CASLEMGQGPDTQYF. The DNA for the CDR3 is TGTGCCAGCTTGGAGATGGGACAGGGACCAGATACGCAGTATTTT.

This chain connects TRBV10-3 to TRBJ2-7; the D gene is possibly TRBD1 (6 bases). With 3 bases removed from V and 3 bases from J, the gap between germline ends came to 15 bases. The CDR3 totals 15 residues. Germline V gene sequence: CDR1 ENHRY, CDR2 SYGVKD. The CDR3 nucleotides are TGTGCCATCAGTGAAGTCGGGCAGGGGAGCTACGAGCAGTACTTC. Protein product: CAISEVGQGSYEQYF.

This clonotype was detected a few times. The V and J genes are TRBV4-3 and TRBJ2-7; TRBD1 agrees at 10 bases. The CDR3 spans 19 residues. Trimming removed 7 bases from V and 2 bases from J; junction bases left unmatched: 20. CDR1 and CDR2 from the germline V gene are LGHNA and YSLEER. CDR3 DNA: TGCGCCAGCATAACTGGGGCATTGGGGACAGGGGCCTCTCCCTACGAGCAGTACTTC. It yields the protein CASITGALGTGASPYEQYF.

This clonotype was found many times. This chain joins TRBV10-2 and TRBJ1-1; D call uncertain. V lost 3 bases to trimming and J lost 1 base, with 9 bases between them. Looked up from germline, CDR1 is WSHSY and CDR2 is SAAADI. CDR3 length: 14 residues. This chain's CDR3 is CASSDDLSNTEAFF. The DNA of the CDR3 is TGCGCCAGCAGTGATGACCTTTCGAACACTGAAGCTTTCTTT.

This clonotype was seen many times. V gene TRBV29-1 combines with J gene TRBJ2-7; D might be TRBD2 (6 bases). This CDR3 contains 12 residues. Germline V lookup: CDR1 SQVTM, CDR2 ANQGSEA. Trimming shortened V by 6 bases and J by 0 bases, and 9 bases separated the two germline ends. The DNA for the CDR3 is TGCAGCGTGCGGGACCTCTCCTACGAGCAGTACTTC. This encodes CSVRDLSYEQYF.

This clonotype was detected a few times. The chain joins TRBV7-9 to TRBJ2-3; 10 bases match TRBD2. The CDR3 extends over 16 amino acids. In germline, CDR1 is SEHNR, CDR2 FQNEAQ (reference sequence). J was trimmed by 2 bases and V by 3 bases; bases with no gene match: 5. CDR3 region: CASSFRAGGPTDTQYF. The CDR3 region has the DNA TGTGCCAGCAGCTTCCGAGCGGGAGGGCCCACAGATACGCAGTATTTT.

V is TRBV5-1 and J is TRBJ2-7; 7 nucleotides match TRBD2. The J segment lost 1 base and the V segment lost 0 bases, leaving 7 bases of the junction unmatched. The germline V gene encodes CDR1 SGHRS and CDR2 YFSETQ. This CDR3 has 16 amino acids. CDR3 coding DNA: TGCGCCAGCAGCTTGGCGGCTAGCGGACTTTCCTACGAGCAGTACTTC. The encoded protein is CASSLAASGLSYEQYF.

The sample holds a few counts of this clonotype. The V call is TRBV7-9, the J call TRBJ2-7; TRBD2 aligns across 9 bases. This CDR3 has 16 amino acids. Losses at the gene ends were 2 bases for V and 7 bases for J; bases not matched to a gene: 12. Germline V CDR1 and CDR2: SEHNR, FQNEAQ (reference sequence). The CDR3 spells CASSLPYIAGVEEQYF. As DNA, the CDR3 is TGTGCCAGCAGCTTACCCTATATAGCGGGAGTCGAAGAGCAGTACTTC.

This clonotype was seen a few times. This chain's CDR3 is CASSYSGANYGYTF. CDR3 sequence (DNA): TGTGCCAGCAGTTACTCGGGGGCTAACTATGGCTACACCTTC. The rearrangement links TRBV6-5 to TRBJ1-2, with a tentative D call TRBD1 (5 bases). Germline CDR1 reads MNHEY; CDR2 reads SVGAGI. The CDR3 is 14 residues long. Trimming took off 0 bases at V and 0 bases at J, with 5 bases between the two ends.

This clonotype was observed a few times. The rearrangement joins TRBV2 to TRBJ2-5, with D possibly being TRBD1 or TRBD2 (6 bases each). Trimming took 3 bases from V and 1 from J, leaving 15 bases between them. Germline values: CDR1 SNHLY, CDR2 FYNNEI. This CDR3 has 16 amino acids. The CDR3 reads CASSDREAGVQETQYF. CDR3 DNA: TGTGCCAGCAGTGATAGGGAGGCAGGGGTCCAAGAGACCCAGTACTTC.

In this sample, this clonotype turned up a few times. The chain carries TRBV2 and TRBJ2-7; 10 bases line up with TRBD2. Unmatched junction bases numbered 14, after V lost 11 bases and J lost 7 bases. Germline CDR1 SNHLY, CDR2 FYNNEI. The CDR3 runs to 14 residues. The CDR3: CAGQTLAGVREQYF. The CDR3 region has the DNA TGTGCCGGACAGACTCTAGCGGGAGTTAGAGAGCAGTACTTC.

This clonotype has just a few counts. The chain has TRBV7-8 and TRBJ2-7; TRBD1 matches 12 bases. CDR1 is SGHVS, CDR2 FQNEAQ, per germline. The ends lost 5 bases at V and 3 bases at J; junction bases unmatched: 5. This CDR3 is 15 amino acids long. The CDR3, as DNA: TGTGCCAGCAGCCTGGGACAGGGGGCATTCTACGAGCAGTACTTC. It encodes CASSLGQGAFYEQYF. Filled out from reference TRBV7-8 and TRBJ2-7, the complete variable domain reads GAGVSQSPRYKVAKRGQDVALRCDPISGHVSLFWYQQALGQGPEFLTYFQNEAQLDKSGLPSDRFFAERPEGSVSTLKIQRTQQEDSAVYLCASSLGQGAFYEQYFGPGTRLTVT.

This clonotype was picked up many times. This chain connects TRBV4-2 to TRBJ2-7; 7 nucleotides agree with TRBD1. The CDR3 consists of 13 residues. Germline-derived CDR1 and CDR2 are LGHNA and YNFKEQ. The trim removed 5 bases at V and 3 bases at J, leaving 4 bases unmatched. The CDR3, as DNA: TGTGCCAGCAGCATCCGGGACAGCTACGAGCAGTACTTC. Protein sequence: CASSIRDSYEQYF.

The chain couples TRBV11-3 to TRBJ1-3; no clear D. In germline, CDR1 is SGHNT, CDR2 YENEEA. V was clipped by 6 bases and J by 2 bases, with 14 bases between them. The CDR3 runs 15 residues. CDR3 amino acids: CASSQPTEPGNTIYF. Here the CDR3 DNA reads TGTGCCAGCAGTCAACCTACAGAGCCTGGAAACACCATATATTTT. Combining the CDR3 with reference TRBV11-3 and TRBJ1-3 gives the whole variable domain EAGVVQSPRYKIIEKKQPVAFWCNPISGHNTLYWYLQNLGQGPELLIRYENEEAVDDSQLPKDRFSAERLKGVDSTLKIQPAELGDSAVYLCASSQPTEPGNTIYFGEGSWLTVV.

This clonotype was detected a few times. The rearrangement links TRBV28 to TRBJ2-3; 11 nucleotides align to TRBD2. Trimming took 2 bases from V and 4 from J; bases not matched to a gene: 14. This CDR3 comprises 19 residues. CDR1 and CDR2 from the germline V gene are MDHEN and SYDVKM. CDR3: CASSLELTSGNTEADTQYF. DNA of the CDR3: TGTGCCAGCAGTTTAGAGCTGACTAGCGGGAACACCGAGGCAGATACGCAGTATTTT.

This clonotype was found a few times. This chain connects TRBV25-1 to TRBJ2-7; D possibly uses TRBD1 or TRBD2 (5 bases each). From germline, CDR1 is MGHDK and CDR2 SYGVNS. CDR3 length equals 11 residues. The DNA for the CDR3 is TGTGCAGCAGATGGGGGAAACGAGCAGTACTTC. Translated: CAADGGNEQYF.

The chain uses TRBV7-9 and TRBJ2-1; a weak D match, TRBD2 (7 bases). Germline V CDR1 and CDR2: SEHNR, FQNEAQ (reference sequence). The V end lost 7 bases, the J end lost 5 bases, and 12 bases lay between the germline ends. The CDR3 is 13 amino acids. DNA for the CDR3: TGTGCCAGCACCCGGGGGGCGGACAATGAGCAGTTCTTC. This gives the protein CASTRGADNEQFF. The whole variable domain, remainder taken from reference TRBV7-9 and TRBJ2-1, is DTGVSQNPRHKITKRGQNVTFRCDPISEHNRLYWYRQTLGQGPEFLTYFQNEAQLEKSRLLSDRFSAERPKGSFSTLEIQRTEQGDSAMYLCASTRGADNEQFFGPGTRLTVL.

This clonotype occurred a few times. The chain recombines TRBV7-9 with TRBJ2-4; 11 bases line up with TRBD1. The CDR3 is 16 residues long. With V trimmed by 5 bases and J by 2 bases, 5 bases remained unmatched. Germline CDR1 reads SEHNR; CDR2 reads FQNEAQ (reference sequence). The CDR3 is CASSAGQGASKNIQYF. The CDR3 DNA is TGTGCCAGCAGCGCTGGACAGGGGGCTTCCAAAAACATTCAGTACTTC.

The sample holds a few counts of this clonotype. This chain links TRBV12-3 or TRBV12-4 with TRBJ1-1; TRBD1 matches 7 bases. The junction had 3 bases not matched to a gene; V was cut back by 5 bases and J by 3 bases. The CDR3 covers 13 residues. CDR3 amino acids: CASSRTGYTEAFF. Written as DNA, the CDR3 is TGTGCCAGCAGTCGGACAGGATACACTGAAGCTTTCTTT.

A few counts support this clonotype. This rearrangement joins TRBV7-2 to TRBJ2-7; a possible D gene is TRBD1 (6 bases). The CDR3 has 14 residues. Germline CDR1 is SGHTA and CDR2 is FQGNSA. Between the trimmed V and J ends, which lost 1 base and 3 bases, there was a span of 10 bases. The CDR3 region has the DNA TGTGCCAGCAGCTTAGGGGGACATAGCTACGAGCAGTACTTC. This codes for CASSLGGHSYEQYF.

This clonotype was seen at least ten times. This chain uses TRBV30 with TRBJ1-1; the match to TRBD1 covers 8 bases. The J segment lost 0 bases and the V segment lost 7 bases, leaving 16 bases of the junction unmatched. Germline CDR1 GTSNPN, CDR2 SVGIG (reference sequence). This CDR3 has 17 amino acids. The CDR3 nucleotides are TGTGCCTCCCAAAGGTGGACACAGGGGGGTCTGAACACTGAAGCTTTCTTT. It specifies CASQRWTQGGLNTEAFF.

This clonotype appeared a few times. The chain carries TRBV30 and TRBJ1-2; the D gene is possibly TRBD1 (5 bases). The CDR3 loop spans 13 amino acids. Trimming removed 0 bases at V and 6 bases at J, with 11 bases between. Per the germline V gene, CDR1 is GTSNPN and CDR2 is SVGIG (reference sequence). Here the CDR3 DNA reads TGTGCCTGGAGTGTACACCGGGGGAATGGCTACACCTTC. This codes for CAWSVHRGNGYTF. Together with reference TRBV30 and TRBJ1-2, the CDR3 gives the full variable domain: SQTIHQWPATLVQPVGSPLSLECTVEGTSNPNLYWYRQAAGRGLQLLFYSVGIGQISSEVPQNLSASRPQDRQFILSSKKLLLSDSGFYLCAWSVHRGNGYTFGSGTRLTVV.

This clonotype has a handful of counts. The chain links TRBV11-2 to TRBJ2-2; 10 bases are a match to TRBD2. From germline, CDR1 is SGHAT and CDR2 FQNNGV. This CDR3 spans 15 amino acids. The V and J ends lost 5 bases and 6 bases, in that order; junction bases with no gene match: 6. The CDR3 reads CASSKRGGPAGELFF. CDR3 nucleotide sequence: TGTGCCAGCAGCAAGCGGGGGGGCCCAGCCGGGGAGCTGTTTTTT.